This TCR beta chain is from a study of siplizumab effects on memory and regulatory T cells. Notes on the study in general: Unstimulated naive T cells seemed to show more diversity than memory cells did, and they also seemed to be among the major contributors to the alloresponse. Whether the proliferating Tregs (from siplizumab cultures) were suppressive was not confirmed. Tracing alloreactive clones into unstimulated subsets worked for only a minor fraction of them.

As to this clone: The antigen is undetermined.

TCR templates, roughly 10^5 per sample, were assayed. TCRdb's copy holds only in-frame clones and misses some; the assay was immunoSEQ multiplex PCR. The sample contains around 100,000 clones, about 90% of which appear only once. This CDR3 has 14 amino acids. Germline V lookup: CDR1 KGHSH, CDR2 LQKENI. V was clipped by 3 bases and J by 2 bases; unmatched bases: 2. The sequencing input was CD4+ T cells sorted from blood. The receptor's source is a human donor in good health. This chain connects TRBV18 to TRBJ2-7, with 9 bases aligning to TRBD1. The CDR3 region is CASSPYRGPYEQYF. CDR3 coding DNA: TGTGCCAGCTCACCCTACAGGGGGCCCTACGAGCAGTACTTC.